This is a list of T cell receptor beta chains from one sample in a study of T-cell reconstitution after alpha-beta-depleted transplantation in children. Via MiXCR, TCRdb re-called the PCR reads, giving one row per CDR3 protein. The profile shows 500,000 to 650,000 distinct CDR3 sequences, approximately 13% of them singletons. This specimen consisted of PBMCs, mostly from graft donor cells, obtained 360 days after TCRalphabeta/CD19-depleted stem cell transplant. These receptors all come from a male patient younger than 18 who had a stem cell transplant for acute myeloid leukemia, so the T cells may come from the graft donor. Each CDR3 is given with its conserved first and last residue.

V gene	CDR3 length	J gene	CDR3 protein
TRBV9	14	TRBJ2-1	CASSPMGGQDEQFF
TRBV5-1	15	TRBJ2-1	CASSLLAGVENEQFF
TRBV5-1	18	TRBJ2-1	CASVGGTSGRNVYNEQFF
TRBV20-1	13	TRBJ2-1	CSAFPGRYNEQFF
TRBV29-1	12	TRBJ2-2	CSVAPGTGELFF
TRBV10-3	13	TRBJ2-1	CAISEPLGTKQFF
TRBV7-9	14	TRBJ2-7	CASSLPLGNYEQYF
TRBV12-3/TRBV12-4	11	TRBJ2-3	CASSLLDTQYF
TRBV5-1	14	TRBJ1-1	CASSLWQVGTEAFF
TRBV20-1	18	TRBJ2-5	CSASPGLAGGMYQETQYF
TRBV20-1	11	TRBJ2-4	CSARGPGIQYF
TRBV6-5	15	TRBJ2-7	CASSYPTGLAGEQYF
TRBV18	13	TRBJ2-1	CASSPQTVAEQFF
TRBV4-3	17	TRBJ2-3	CASSHAHRDRVGDTQYF
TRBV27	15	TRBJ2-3	CATQPGRSFTDTQYF
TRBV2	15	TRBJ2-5	CASSPDSGGGETQYF
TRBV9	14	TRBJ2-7	CASSVDLLSYEQYF
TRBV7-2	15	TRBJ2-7	CASSSPTSGRGEQYF
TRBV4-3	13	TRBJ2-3	CASSHDVDHTQYF
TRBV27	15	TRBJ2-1	CASRETDGIYNGQFF
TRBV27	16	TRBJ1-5	CASSLLGQGKDQPQHF
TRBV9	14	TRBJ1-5	CASSVGQGVQPQHF
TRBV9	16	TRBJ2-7	CASSPRGMGQGYEQYF
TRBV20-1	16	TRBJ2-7	CSANYEGWRTSYEQYF
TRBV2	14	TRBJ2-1	CASSELAGNNEQFF
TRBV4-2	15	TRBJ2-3	CASSPGTPLMYTQYF
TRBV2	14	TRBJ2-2	CARRTSANTGELFF
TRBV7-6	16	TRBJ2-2	CASSLFGRGRTGELFF
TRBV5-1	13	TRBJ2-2	CASSLGETGELFF
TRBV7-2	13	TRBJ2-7	CASSLATRGEQYF
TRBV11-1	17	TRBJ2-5	CASSLALQGLFKQTQYF
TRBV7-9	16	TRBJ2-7	CASSLAHRGSLDEQYF
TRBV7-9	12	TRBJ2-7	CASTIGGDEQYF
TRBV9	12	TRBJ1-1	CASSARNTEAFF
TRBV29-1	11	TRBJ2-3	CSVEGAYTQYF
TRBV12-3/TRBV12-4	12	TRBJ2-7	CASSLPPHEQYF
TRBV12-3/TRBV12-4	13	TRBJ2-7	CASRSGDSYEQYF
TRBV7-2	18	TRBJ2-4	CASSISLAGGGWRNIQYF
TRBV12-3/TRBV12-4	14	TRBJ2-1	CASSFETGGDEQFF
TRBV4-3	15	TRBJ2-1	CASSQDLDRTNEQFF
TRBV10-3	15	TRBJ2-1	CAIMDLSRSYNEQFF
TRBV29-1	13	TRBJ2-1	CSVEGRTYNEQFF
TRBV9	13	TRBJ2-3	CASSGGSENTQYF
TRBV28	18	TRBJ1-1	CASLPFGVAGWPTDQAFF
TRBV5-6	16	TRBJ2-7	CASRPVTTSGRNEQYF
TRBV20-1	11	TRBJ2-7	CSARQTSEQYF
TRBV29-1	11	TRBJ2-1	CSVRTNNEQFF
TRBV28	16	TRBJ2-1	CASTLWYDGGGNEQFF
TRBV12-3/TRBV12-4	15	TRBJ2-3	CASDQAGGSTDTQYF
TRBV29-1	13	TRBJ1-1	CSVSGRLNTEAFF
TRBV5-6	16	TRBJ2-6	CASSSRRLSGANVLTF
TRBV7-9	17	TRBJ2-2	CASSLPPSVLYTGELFF
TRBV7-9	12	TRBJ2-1	CASSLGALLQFF
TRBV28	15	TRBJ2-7	CASSLGRYEPYEQYF
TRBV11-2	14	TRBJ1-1	CASSFPAGDTEAFF
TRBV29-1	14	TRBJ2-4	CSVGRLGTKNIQYF
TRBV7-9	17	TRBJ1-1	CASSLSRKGSRNTEAFF
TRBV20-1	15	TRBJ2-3	CSARGLTGGISTQYF